A single sample is the source of the 21 T cell receptor beta chains below, sequenced in a study of CD8 T cells in ankylosing spondylitis. Each CDR3 protein is one row after TCRdb ran MiXCR on the 5' RACE reads. The table includes some 130,000 distinct CDR3 sequences, around 6.6% detected once. Material: blood, either unsorted or a sorted T cell fraction (not recorded which). Source of these receptors: a female donor with ankylosing spondylitis or in good health (not recorded which).

This clonotype was counted many times. The chain is built from TRBV12-3 or TRBV12-4 and TRBJ1-5; no reliable D call. This CDR3 is built from 14 residues. Trimming left V 7 bases short and J 1 base short, with 11 bases between. Here the CDR3 DNA reads TGTGCCAGCAACAAGGGCCCGAGCAATCAGCCCCAGCATTTT. This translates into CASNKGPSNQPQHF.

The chain recombines TRBV7-2 with TRBJ1-4; the match to TRBD1 covers 8 bases. The junction had 1 base not matched to a gene; V was cut back by 3 bases and J by 7 bases. CDR1 is SGHTA and CDR2 is FQGNSA in the germline V gene. The CDR3 is made up of 13 amino acids. The CDR3 is CASSFDRGEKLFF. DNA for the CDR3: TGTGCCAGCAGCTTCGACAGGGGTGAAAAACTGTTTTTT. Full variable domain (missing parts from reference TRBV7-2 and TRBJ1-4): GAGVSQSPSNKVTEKGKDVELRCDPISGHTALYWYRQSLGQGLEFLIYFQGNSAPDKSGLPSDRFSAERTGGSVSTLTIQRTQQEDSAVYLCASSFDRGEKLFFGSGTQLSVL.

This clonotype was observed at least ten times. CDR3 residues: CSAVGGRAYNEQFF. As DNA, the CDR3 is TGCAGTGCCGTGGGGGGAAGGGCCTACAATGAGCAGTTCTTC. This chain connects TRBV20-1 to TRBJ2-1; possible D gene TRBD2, 6 bases. Per germline, CDR1 DFQATT and CDR2 SNEGSKA (reference sequence). This CDR3 has 14 amino acids. Trimming took off 6 bases at V and 2 bases at J, with 14 bases between the two ends.

This clonotype was detected only a few times. The chain recombines TRBV2 with TRBJ2-1; 13 bases line up with TRBD2. The V gene end was trimmed by 5 bases and the J gene end by 3 bases; junction bases not matched to a gene: 4. The CDR3 is made up of 16 amino acids. Germline CDR1 is SNHLY and CDR2 is FYNNEI. CDR3: CASSRTSGGFYNEQFF. The CDR3, as DNA: TGTGCCAGCAGTAGGACTAGCGGGGGCTTCTACAATGAGCAGTTCTTC.

This clonotype has ten or more counts. The chain joins TRBV6-1 to TRBJ2-2; D ambiguous. The V end lost 5 bases, the J end lost 3 bases, and 13 bases lay between the germline ends. Germline CDR1 reads MNHNS; CDR2 reads SASEGT. This CDR3 is built from 15 residues. The CDR3 bases are TGTGCCAGCAGTACCCGGCGAAGCGACACCGGGGAGCTGTTTTTT. This gives the protein CASSTRRSDTGELFF.

This clonotype was recorded many times. J is TRBJ2-7 and V is TRBV7-9; no definite D call. The V and J ends lost 2 bases and 7 bases respectively, with 9 bases between them. The germline CDR1 and CDR2 sequences are SEHNR and FQNEAQ (reference sequence). CDR3 size: 12 residues. The CDR3 protein is CASSLLGKEQYF. In DNA form, the CDR3 reads TGTGCCAGCAGCTTATTAGGGAAGGAGCAGTACTTC.

This clonotype has at least ten counts. The chain combines TRBV7-2 with TRBJ2-5; perhaps D is TRBD1 or TRBD2 (5 bases each). Per germline, CDR1 SGHTA and CDR2 FQGNSA. The CDR3 runs to 12 residues. Between the trimmed V and J ends, which lost 5 bases and 4 bases, there was a span of 8 bases. This CDR3 reads CASSPGPETQYF. In nucleotides, the CDR3 is TGTGCCAGCAGCCCGGGGCCAGAGACCCAGTACTTC.

This clonotype was seen many times. The genes are TRBV20-1 and TRBJ2-2, with D possibly matching TRBD1 (5 bases). The V gene's germline CDR1 is DFQATT and CDR2 SNEGSKA (reference sequence). Trimming shortened V by 1 base and J by 4 bases, and 10 bases separated the two germline ends. This CDR3 is built from 14 residues. In DNA, the CDR3 is TGCAGTGCTAGAGGGGCAGGGTCCACCGGGGAGCTGTTTTTT. This sequence encodes CSARGAGSTGELFF.

This clonotype was observed at least ten times. The J gene is TRBJ2-2, the V gene TRBV3-1, with 7 bases lining up with TRBD1. This CDR3 contains 16 residues. V lost 4 bases and J lost 4; bases outside the gene matches: 9. Germline lookup yields CDR1 LGHDT and CDR2 YNNKEL (reference sequence). This chain's CDR3 is CASSPPTGRLTGELFF. The CDR3 DNA reads as TGTGCCAGCAGCCCTCCGACAGGGCGACTCACCGGGGAGCTGTTTTTT.

This clonotype has a count of ten or more. V gene TRBV7-2 combines with J gene TRBJ2-7; tentative D call: TRBD2 (5 bases). V was trimmed by 5 bases and J by 0 bases, leaving 14 bases between them. The CDR3 contains 15 residues. Germline V gene data show CDR1 as SGHTA and CDR2 as FQGNSA. CDR3 DNA sequence: TGTGCCAGCAGCATTCTACCGGGGAGCTCCTACGAGCAGTACTTC. Protein product: CASSILPGSSYEQYF.

This clonotype occurred many times. The genes are TRBV4-3 and TRBJ1-1; D gene unclear. The CDR3 has 15 amino acids. Germline values: CDR1 LGHNA, CDR2 YSLEER. Trimming shortened V by 0 bases and J by 4 bases, and 12 bases separated the two germline ends. Here the CDR3 reads CASSQERWGSTEAFF. The CDR3 DNA reads as TGCGCCAGCAGCCAAGAGCGTTGGGGAAGCACTGAAGCTTTCTTT.

This clonotype was seen repeatedly, ten times or more. The chain carries TRBV19 and TRBJ1-5; possibly TRBD1 for D (6 bases). The germline CDR1 and CDR2 sequences are LNHDA and SQIVND (reference sequence). Trimming took 4 bases from V and 7 from J, leaving 11 bases between them. This CDR3 is 13 amino acids long. CDR3 in amino acids: CASSNPGGQPQHF. The CDR3 nucleotides are TGTGCCAGTAGTAATCCGGGGGGCCAGCCCCAGCATTTT. Complete variable domain (other parts from reference TRBV19 and TRBJ1-5): DGGITQSPKYLFRKEGQNVTLSCEQNLNHDAMYWYRQDPGQGLRLIYYSQIVNDFQKGDIAEGYSVSREKKESFPLTVTSAQKNPTAFYLCASSNPGGQPQHFGDGTRLSIL.

This clonotype was counted many times. CDR3 in amino acids: CASSLAVGDTQYF. In nucleotides, the CDR3 is TGCGCCAGCAGCTTGGCCGTGGGCGATACGCAGTATTTT. The rearrangement links TRBV5-1 to TRBJ2-3; D gene ambiguous. The ends were cut back, 0 bases at V and 6 bases at J, with 8 bases in the middle. Germline CDR1 and CDR2: SGHRS and YFSETQ. This CDR3 is 13 amino acids long.

This clonotype has at least ten counts. The V gene is TRBV5-1, the J gene TRBJ1-4, with TRBD1 matching over 7 bases. Germline V gives CDR1 SGHRS, CDR2 YFSETQ. V lost 4 bases to trimming and J lost 4 bases; unmatched junction nucleotides: 4. The CDR3 length is 14 residues. In DNA form, the CDR3 reads TGCGCCAGCAGCGAGACAGGGAGTAATGAAAAACTGTTTTTT. This translates into CASSETGSNEKLFF.

This clonotype was detected a few times. The rearrangement links TRBV19 to TRBJ1-4; no reliable D call. Germline V gives CDR1 LNHDA, CDR2 SQIVND (reference sequence). The CDR3 runs to 14 residues. V was clipped by 3 bases and J by 8 bases, with 13 bases between them. CDR3 in amino acids: CASSIEQPEEKLFF. CDR3 sequence (DNA): TGTGCCAGTAGTATCGAACAGCCGGAAGAAAAACTGTTTTTT. The entire variable domain, with the rest obtained from reference TRBV19 and TRBJ1-4, is as follows: DGGITQSPKYLFRKEGQNVTLSCEQNLNHDAMYWYRQDPGQGLRLIYYSQIVNDFQKGDIAEGYSVSREKKESFPLTVTSAQKNPTAFYLCASSIEQPEEKLFFGSGTQLSVL.

This clonotype was counted only a few times. The rearrangement uses TRBV7-9 and TRBJ1-1; the D gene is possibly TRBD1 (5 bases). CDR1 and CDR2 (germline): SEHNR, FQNEAQ (reference sequence). V lost 8 bases, J lost 4 bases, and 17 bases lay in between. This CDR3 is 14 amino acids long. Here the CDR3 reads CASRLAERGTEAFF. The CDR3 coding sequence is TGTGCCAGCCGACTCGCGGAAAGGGGCACTGAAGCTTTCTTT.

In this sample, this clonotype turned up a few times. The chain carries TRBV11-2 and TRBJ1-1; D may be TRBD1 (5 bases). Between the trimmed V and J ends, which lost 0 bases and 1 base, there was a span of 21 bases. CDR3 length: 19 residues. Germline lookup yields CDR1 SGHAT and CDR2 FQNNGV. DNA of the CDR3: TGTGCCAGCAGCTTAGATGGCCTCAGACAGACGAAGAAGAACACTGAAGCTTTCTTT. Its protein is CASSLDGLRQTKKNTEAFF.

This clonotype was observed many times. The rearrangement uses TRBV5-1 and TRBJ1-1, with D possibly TRBD1 on 6 matching bases. The CDR3 loop spans 14 amino acids. Germline V CDR1 and CDR2: SGHRS, YFSETQ. The V gene lost 0 bases and the J gene lost 3 bases, with 9 bases spanning the gap. CDR3 protein: CASSLGGTYTEAFF. The CDR3 DNA follows: TGCGCCAGCAGCTTGGGAGGGACATACACTGAAGCTTTCTTT.

This clonotype has ten or more counts. The chain carries TRBV7-6 and TRBJ1-1; D remains unclear. The V end was cut by 1 base, the J end by 4 bases, with 7 bases between. Germline V CDR1 and CDR2: SGHVS, FNYEAQ. This CDR3 comprises 13 residues. The CDR3 DNA sequence: TGTGCCAGCAGCTTAGGTCTGGGCACTGAAGCTTTCTTT. The encoded protein is CASSLGLGTEAFF. Based on the CDR3 plus reference TRBV7-6 and TRBJ1-1, the full variable domain is GAGVSQSPRYKVTKRGQDVALRCDPISGHVSLYWYRQALGQGPEFLTYFNYEAQQDKSGLPNDRFSAERPEGSISTLTIQRTEQRDSAMYRCASSLGLGTEAFFGQGTRLTVV.

The sample holds many counts of this clonotype. The V gene is TRBV12-3 or TRBV12-4, the J gene TRBJ1-6; no reliable D call. The CDR3 consists of 13 residues. V was shortened by 6 bases and J by 12 bases, with 15 bases between the two germline ends. The DNA of the CDR3 is TGTGCCAGCAGCATCGGGTTTGCTGGACCCCTCCACTTT. It specifies CASSIGFAGPLHF.

This clonotype came up many times. This sequence joins TRBV5-1 and TRBJ2-2; D not certain. The CDR3 has 15 amino acids. The germline V and J ends were trimmed by 2 bases and 3 bases, with 11 bases remaining between them. Germline V gene sequence: CDR1 SGHRS, CDR2 YFSETQ. The CDR3 reads CASSFRVLDTGELFF. DNA for the CDR3: TGCGCCAGCAGCTTTCGGGTTCTGGACACCGGGGAGCTGTTTTTT.